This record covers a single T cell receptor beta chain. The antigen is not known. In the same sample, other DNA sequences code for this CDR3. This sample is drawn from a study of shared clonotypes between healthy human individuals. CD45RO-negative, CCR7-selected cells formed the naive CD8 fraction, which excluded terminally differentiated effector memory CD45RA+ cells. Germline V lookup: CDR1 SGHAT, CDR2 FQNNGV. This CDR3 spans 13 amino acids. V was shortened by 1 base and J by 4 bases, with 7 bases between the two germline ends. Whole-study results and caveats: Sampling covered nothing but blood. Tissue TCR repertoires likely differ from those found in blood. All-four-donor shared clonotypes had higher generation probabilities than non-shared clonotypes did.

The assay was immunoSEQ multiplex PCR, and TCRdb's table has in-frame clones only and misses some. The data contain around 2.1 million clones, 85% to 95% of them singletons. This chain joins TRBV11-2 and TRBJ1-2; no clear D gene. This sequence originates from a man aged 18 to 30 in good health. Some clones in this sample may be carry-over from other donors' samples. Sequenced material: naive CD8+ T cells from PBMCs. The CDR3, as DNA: TGTGCCAGCAGCTTAGGTCAGATCTATGGCTACACCTTC. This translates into CASSLGQIYGYTF.